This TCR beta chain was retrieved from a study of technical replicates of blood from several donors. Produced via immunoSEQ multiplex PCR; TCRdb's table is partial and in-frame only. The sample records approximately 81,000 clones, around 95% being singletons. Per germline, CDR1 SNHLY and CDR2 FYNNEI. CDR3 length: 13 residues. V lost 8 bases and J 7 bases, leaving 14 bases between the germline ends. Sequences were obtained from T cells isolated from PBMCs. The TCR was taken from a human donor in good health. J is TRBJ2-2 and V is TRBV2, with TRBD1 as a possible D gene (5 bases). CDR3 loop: CASRAGPVGELFF. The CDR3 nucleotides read TGTGCCAGCCGAGCAGGGCCTGTCGGGGAGCTGTTTTTT.